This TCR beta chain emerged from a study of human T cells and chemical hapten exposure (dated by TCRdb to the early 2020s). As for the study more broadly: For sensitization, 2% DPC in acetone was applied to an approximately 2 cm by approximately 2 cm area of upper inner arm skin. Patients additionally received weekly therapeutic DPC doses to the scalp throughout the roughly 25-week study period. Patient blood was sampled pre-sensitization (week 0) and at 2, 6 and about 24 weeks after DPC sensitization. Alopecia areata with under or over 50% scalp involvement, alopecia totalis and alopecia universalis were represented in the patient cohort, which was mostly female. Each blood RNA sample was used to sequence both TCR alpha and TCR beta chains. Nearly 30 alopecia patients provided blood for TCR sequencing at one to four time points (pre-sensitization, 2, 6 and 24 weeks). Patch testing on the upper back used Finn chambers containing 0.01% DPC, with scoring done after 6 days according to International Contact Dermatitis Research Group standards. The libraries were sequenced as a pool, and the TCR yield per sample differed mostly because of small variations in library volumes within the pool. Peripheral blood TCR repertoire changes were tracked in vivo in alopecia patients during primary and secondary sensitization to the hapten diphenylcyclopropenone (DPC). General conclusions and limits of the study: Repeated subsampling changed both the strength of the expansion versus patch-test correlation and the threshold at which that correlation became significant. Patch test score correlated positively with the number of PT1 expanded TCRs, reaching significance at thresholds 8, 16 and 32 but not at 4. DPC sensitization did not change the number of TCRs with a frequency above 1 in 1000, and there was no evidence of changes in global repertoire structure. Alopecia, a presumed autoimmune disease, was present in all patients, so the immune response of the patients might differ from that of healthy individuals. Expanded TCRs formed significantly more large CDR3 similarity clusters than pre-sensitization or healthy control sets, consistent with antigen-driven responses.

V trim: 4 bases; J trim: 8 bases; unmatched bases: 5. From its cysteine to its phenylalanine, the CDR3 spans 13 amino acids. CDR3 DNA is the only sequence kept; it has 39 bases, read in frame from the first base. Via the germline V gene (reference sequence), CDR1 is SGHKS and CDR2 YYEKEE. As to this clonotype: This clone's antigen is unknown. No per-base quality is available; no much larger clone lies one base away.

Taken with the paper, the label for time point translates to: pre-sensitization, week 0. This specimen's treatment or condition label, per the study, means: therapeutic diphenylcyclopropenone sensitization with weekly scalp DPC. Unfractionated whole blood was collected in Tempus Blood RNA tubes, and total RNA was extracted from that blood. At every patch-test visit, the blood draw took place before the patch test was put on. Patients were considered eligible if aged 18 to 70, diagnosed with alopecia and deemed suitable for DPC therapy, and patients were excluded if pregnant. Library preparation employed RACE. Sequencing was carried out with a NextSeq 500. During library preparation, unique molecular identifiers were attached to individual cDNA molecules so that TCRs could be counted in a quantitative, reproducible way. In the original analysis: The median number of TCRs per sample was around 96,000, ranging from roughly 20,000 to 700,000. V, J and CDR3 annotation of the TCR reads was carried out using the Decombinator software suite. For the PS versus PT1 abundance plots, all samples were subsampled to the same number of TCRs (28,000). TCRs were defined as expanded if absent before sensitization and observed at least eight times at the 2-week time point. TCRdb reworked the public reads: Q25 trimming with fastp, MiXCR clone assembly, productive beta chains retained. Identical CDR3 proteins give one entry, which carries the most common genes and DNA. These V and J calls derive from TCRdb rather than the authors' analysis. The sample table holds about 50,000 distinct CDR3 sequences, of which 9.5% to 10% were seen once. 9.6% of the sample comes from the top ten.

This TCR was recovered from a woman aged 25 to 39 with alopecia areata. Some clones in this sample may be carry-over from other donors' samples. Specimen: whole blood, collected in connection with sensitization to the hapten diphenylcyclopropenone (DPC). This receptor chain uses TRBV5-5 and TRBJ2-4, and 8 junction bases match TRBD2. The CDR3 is CASSRTSRDIQYF. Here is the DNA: TGTGCCAGCAGCAGGACTAGCCGGGACATTCAGTACTTC.